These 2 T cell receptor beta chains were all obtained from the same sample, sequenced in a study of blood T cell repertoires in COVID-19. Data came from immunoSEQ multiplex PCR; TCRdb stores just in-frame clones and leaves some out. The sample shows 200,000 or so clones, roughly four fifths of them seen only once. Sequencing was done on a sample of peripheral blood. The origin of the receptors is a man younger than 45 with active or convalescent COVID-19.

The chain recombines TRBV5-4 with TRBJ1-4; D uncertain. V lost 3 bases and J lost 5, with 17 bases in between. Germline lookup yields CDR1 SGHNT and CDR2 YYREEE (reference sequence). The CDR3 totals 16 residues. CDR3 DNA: TGTGCCAGCAGCTGGGCTAATGGGAGAAGAAATGAAAAACTGTTTTTT. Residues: CASSWANGRRNEKLFF.

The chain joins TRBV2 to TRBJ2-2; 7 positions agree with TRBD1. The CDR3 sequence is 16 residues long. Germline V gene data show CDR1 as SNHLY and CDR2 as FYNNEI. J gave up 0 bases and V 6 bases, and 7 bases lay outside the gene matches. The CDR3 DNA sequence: TGTGCCAGCAGCTTGGGACAGCCCACGAACACCGGGGAGCTGTTTTTT. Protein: CASSLGQPTNTGELFF.